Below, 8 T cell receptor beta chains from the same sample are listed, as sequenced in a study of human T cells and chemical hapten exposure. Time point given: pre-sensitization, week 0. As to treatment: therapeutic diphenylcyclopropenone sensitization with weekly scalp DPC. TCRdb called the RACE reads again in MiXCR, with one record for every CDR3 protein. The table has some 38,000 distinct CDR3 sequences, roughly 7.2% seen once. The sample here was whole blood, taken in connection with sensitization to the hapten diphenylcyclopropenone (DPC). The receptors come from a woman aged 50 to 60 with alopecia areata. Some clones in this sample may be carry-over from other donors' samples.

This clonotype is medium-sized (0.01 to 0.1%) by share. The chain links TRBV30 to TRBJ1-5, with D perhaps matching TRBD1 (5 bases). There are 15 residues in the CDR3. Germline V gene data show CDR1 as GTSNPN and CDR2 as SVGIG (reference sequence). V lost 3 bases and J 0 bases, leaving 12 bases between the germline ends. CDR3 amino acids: CAWSPGLLSNQPQHF. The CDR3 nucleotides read TGTGCCTGGAGCCCGGGACTTCTTAGCAATCAGCCCCAGCATTTT.

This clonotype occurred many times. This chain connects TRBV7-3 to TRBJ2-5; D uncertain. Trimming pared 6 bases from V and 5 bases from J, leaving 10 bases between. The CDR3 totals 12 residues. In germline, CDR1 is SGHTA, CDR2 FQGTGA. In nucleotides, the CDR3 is TGTGCCAGCAGTCTCGACGGGGAGACCCAGTACTTC. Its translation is CASSLDGETQYF.

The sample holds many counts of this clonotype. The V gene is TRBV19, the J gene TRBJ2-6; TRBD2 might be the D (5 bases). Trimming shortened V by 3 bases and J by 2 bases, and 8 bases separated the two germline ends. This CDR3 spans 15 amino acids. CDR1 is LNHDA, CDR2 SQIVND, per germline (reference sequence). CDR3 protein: CASSIGETGANVLTF. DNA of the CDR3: TGTGCCAGTAGTATCGGGGAGACTGGGGCCAACGTCCTGACTTTC.

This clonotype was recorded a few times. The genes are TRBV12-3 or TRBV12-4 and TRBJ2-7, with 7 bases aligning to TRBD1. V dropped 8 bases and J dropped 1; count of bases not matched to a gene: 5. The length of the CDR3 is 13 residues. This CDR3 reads CASLDRFSYEQYF. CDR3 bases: TGTGCCAGCCTGGACAGGTTTTCCTACGAGCAGTACTTC.

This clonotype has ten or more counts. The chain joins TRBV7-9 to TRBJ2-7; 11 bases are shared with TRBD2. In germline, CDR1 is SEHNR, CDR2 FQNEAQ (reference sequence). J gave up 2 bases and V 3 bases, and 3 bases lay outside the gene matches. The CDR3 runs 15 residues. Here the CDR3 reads CASSFGTSGTYEQYF. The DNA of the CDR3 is TGTGCCAGCAGCTTCGGGACTAGCGGAACCTACGAGCAGTACTTC.

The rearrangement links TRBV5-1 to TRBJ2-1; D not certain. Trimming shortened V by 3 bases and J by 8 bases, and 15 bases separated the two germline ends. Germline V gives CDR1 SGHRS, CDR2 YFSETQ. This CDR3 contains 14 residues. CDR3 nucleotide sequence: TGCGCCAGCAGCTCCCGGCGCCCCCACGATGAGCAGTTCTTC. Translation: CASSSRRPHDEQFF.

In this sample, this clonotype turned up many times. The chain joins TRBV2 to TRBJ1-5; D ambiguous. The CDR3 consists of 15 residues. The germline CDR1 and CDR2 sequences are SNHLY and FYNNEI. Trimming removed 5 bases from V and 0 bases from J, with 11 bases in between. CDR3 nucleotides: TGTGCCAGCAGTCCGACACGTTATAGCAATCAGCCCCAGCATTTT. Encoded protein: CASSPTRYSNQPQHF.

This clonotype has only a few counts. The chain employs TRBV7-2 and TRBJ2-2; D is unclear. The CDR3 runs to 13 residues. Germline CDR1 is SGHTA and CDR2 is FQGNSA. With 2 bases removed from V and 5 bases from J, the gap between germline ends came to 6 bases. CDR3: CASSLSQTGELFF. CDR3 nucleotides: TGTGCCAGCAGCTTAAGTCAGACCGGGGAGCTGTTTTTT.